This section outlines one T cell receptor (beta chain) sequence together with its context. RNA was extracted from bulk tissue without any cell sorting. The sample comes from a study of tumor and adjacent non-tumor tissue in lung cancer. Trimming took 5 bases from V and 7 from J; bases not matched to a gene: 7. The CDR3 has 14 amino acids. Per germline, CDR1 MDHEN and CDR2 SYDVKM. Three rounds of nested PCR, following a modified ARM-PCR protocol, produced the TCRbeta library. TCRdb reprocessed the multiplex PCR reads with MiXCR, giving one entry per CDR3 protein. The data hold about 93,000 distinct CDR3 sequences, with about 66% observed a single time.

The chain uses TRBV28 and TRBJ2-2, with 7 positions matching TRBD1. The sequencing input was lung tumor tissue. This sequence was found in a man in his 60s with non-small cell lung cancer. The CDR3 loop reads CASSLGRGFGELFF. Here the CDR3 DNA reads TGTGCCAGCAGTCTGGGCAGGGGGTTCGGGGAGCTGTTTTTT.